This T cell receptor (beta chain) emerged from a study of cytomegalovirus exposure and HLA in healthy donors. About the study: Prior work identified 95 million to 120 million unique TCR beta sequences in roughly 180 million T cells. Overall study findings and caveats: Prior analysis indicated that the majority of TCR beta V segments exhibited productivity approximately 87% or approximately 30% of the time.

Remarks on this clone: Its antigen is unidentified.

CDR1 is SEHNR and CDR2 is FQNEAQ in the germline V gene (reference sequence). Trimming cost V 5 bases and J 8 bases, with 7 bases left between them. The CDR3 extends over 12 amino acids. The PCR made use of 60 Vbeta and 13 Jbeta primers. The repertoire was sequenced with immunoSEQ multiplex PCR; TCRdb's copy has only in-frame clones and lacks some. The sample holds 85,000 to 120,000 clones, about four fifths seen once. Sequencing input: PBMCs. The TCR was taken from a woman aged 45-60 years in good health and CMV-seropositive. The genes are TRBV7-9 and TRBJ1-6; no reliable D call. The CDR3 spells CASSVMYSPLHF. CDR3 coding DNA: TGTGCCAGCAGCGTTATGTATTCACCCCTCCACTTT.